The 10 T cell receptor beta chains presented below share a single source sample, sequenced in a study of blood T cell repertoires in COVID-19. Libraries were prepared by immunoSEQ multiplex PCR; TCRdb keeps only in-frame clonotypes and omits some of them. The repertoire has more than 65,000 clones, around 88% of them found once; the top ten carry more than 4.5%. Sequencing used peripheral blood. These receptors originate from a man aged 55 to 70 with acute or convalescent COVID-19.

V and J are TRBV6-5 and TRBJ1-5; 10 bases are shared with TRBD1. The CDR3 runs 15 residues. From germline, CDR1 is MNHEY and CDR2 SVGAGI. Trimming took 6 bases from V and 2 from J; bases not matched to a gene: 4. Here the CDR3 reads CASRKDRGGNQPQHF. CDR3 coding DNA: TGTGCCAGCAGGAAGGACAGGGGGGGCAATCAGCCCCAGCATTTT.

The CDR3 loop is CASSEKVGSGSPLHF. The CDR3 nucleotides read TGTGCCAGCAGTGAAAAGGTTGGTTCGGGTTCACCCCTCCACTTT. This chain connects TRBV6-1 to TRBJ1-6, with unresolved D. Trimming removed 2 bases from V and 9 bases from J, with 14 bases in between. Germline-derived CDR1 and CDR2 are MNHNS and SASEGT. The CDR3 contains 15 residues.

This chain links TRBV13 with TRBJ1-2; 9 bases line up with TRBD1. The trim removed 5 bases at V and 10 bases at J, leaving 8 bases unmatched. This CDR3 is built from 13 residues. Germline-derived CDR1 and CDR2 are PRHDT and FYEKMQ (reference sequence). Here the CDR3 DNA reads TGTGCCAGCAGCCTCGGGACAGGGTGGGACTACACCTTC. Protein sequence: CASSLGTGWDYTF.

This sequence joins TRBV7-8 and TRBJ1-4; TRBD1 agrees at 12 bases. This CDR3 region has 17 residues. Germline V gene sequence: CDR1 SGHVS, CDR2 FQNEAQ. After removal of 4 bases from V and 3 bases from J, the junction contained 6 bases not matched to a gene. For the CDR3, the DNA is TGTGCCAGCAGCTCCCGGGACAGGGGGCTGGCTAATGAAAAACTGTTTTTT. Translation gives CASSSRDRGLANEKLFF.

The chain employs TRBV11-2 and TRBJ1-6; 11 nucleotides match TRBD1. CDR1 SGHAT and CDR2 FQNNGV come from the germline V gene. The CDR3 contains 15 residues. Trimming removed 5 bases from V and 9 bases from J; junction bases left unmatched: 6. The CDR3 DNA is TGTGCCAGCAGCCCCGGGACAGGGGGGATTTCACCCCTCCACTTT. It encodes CASSPGTGGISPLHF.

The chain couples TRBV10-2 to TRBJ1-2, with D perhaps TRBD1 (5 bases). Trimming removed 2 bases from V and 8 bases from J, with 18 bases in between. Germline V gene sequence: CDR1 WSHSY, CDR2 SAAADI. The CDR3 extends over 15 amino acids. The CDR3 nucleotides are TGCGCCAGCAGTGAGATGGGACTGCAAACTTCGGGCTACACCTTC. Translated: CASSEMGLQTSGYTF.

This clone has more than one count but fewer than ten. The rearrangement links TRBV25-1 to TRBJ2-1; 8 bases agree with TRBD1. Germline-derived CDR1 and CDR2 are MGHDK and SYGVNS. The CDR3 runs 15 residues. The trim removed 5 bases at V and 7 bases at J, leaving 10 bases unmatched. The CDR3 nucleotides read TGTGCCAGCAGTAAAGACCTCTACAGGGGGAATGAGCAGTTCTTC. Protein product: CASSKDLYRGNEQFF.

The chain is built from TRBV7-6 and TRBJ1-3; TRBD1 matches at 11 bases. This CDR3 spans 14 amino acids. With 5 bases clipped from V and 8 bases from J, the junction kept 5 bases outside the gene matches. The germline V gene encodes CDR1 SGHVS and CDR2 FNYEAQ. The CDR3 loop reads CASSPGTGGDTIYF. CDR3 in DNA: TGTGCCAGCAGCCCAGGGACAGGGGGAGACACCATATATTTT.

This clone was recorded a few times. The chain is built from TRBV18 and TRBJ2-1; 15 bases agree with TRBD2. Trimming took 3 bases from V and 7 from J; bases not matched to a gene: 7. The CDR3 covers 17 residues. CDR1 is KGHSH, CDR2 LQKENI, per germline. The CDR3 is CASSPRTSGGAPNEQFF. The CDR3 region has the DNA TGTGCCAGCTCACCCCGGACTAGCGGGGGGGCCCCTAATGAGCAGTTCTTC. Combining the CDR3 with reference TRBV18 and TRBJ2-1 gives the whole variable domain NAGVMQNPRHLVRRRGQEARLRCSPMKGHSHVYWYRQLPEEGLKFMVYLQKENIIDESGMPKERFSAEFPKEGPSILRIQQVVRGDSAAYFCASSPRTSGGAPNEQFFGPGTRLTVL.

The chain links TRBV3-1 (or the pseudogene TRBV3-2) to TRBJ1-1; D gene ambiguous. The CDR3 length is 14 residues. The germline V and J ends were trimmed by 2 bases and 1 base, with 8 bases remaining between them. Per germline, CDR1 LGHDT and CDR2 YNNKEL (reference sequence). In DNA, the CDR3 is TGTGCCAGCAGCCAATTGAGGGAGAACACTGAAGCTTTCTTT. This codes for CASSQLRENTEAFF.